This T cell receptor (beta chain) stems from a study of blood T cells in healthy people across ages. Overall study findings and caveats: For the donors, CMV status was unknown and possibly confounded expanded clonotype changes. Measured against age, TCR beta diversity per million T cells decreased in a roughly linear manner.

Alongside a J-beta primer mix, a sample-barcoded 5' primer served in a second PCR lasting about 7 to 11 cycles. Every cDNA was tagged by a template-switch adaptor with 12 random nucleotides. TCRdb itself ran the 5' RACE reads through MiXCR, one entry per CDR3 protein. The sample contains some 1,800,000 distinct CDR3 sequences, 39% of which appear only once. This clonotype was seen only a few times. Its specificity is not known. The total RNA that was extracted per sample amounted to at least 6 micrograms. Germline V gene sequence: CDR1 MNHEY, CDR2 SVGEGT. CDR3 length: 14 residues. V trimming: 2 bases; J trimming: 8 bases; junction bases outside the gene matches: 4.

The chain is built from TRBV6-2 or TRBV6-3 and TRBJ2-1, with 9 bases identical to TRBD2. Sequencing input: blood. This sequence was found in a human donor in good health. CDR3 DNA sequence: TGTGCCAGCAGTTACGCGGGGGGGCCCTATGAGCAGTTCTTC. Protein product: CASSYAGGPYEQFF.